A selection of T cell receptor beta chains follows, all from one sample in a study of CXCR3-negative and CXCR3-positive naive CD8 T cells. TCRdb re-called the 5' RACE reads and gives one entry per CDR3 protein, without DNA. The table for this sample gives 6,900 or so distinct CDR3 sequences. The sample comprised naive CXCR3+ CD8+ T cells from blood. The source of these receptors is a human donor in good health. Some clones in this sample may be carry-over from other donors' samples. CDR3s include the opening cysteine and the closing phenylalanine or tryptophan. Size tells how often a clone was seen (once, few, many) or the class of an expanded clone, and some rows leave it out.

CASSYDQGERETQYF,TRBJ2-5,medium-sized,TRBV7-6
CASSYDPAGQGAPNEQFF,TRBJ2-1,NA,TRBV6-2/TRBV6-3
CASRYSGSRETQYF,TRBJ2-5,NA,TRBV2
CASSLSSLAPIAYEQYF,TRBJ2-7,medium-sized,TRBV27
CASSPTPDYSYNEQFF,TRBJ2-1,medium-sized,TRBV28
CASSLGLALDEQFF,TRBJ2-1,medium-sized,TRBV5-1
CSAQRVGRENEQFF,TRBJ2-1,NA,TRBV20-1
CASSTPWGLEAFF,TRBJ1-1,medium-sized,TRBV7-9
CSSVTPDTQYF,TRBJ2-3,medium-sized,TRBV29-1
CSVDGGSSSYEQYF,TRBJ2-7,NA,TRBV29-1
CSVEFSGSTNTQYF,TRBJ2-3,medium-sized,TRBV29-1
CASSETGAKETQYF,TRBJ2-5,medium-sized,TRBV2
CSVEVGAGDGYTF,TRBJ1-2,NA,TRBV29-1
CASSHSRDYPYNEQFF,TRBJ2-1,NA,TRBV14
CASSFVDRASYEQYF,TRBJ2-7,NA,TRBV5-1
CSVVGTGENKQYF,TRBJ2-7,NA,TRBV29-1
CASSKTSGGATDTQYF,TRBJ2-3,NA,TRBV2
CSAPGTGRYNEQFF,TRBJ2-1,medium-sized,TRBV20-1
CASSFIGTGELFF,TRBJ2-2,NA,TRBV7-9
CASSEWDRNNEQFF,TRBJ2-1,large,TRBV10-2
CASSQEGYTEAFF,TRBJ1-1,medium-sized,TRBV3-1
CASTKDPGFVDEQFF,TRBJ2-1,medium-sized,TRBV2
CASSEGGTVYQETQYF,TRBJ2-5,NA,TRBV3-1